This T cell receptor (beta chain) appears in the sequencing data of a study of PD-1 blockade in classical Hodgkin lymphoma. Repertoires were generated with immunoSEQ multiplex PCR, while TCRdb's copy carries only in-frame clones and drops some. The sample records about 26,000 clones, just over 85% being singletons. The CDR3 covers 12 residues. The V and J ends lost 7 bases and 4 bases respectively, with 10 bases between them. Germline-derived CDR1 and CDR2 are SNHLY and FYNNEI. No patient escaped relapse after autologous stem cell transplantation, and brentuximab vedotin exposure varied. The sample in question was peripheral blood mononuclear cells (PBMCs), obtained at baseline. This receptor was identified in a human donor with classical Hodgkin lymphoma. The chain has TRBV2 and TRBJ1-1; D unresolved. CDR3 in DNA: TGTGCCAGCATTAAGGGCCGCACTGAAGCTTTCTTT. This codes for CASIKGRTEAFF.